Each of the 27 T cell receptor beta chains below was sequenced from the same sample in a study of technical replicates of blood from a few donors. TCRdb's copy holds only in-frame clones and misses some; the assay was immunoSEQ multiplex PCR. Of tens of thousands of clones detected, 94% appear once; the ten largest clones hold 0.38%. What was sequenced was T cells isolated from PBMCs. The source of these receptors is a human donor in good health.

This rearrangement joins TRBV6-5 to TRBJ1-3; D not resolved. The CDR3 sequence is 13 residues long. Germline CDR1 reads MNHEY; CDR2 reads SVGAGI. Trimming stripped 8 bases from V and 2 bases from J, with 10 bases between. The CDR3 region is CASQRAAGNTIYF. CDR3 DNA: TGTGCCAGCCAGAGGGCAGCTGGAAACACCATATATTTT.

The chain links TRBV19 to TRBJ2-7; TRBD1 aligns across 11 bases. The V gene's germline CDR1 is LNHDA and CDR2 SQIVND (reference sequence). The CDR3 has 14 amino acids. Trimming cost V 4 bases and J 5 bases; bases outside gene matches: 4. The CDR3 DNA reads TGTGCCAGTAGTAGGACAGGGGGCGTCGACGAGCAGTACTTC. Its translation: CASSRTGGVDEQYF.

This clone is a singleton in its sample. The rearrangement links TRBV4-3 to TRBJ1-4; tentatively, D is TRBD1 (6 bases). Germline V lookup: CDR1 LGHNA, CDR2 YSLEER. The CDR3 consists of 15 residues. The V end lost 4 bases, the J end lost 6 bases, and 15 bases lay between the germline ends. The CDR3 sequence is CASSRYRAADEKLFF. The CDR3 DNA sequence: TGCGCCAGCAGCCGCTACAGGGCGGCGGATGAAAAACTGTTTTTT.

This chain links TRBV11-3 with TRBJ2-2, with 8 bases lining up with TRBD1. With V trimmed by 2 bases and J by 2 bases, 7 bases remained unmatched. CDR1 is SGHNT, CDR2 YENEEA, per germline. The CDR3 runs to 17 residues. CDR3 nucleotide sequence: TGTGCCAGCAGCTTATGGAGCGGACAGGGTAACACCGGGGAGCTGTTTTTT. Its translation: CASSLWSGQGNTGELFF.

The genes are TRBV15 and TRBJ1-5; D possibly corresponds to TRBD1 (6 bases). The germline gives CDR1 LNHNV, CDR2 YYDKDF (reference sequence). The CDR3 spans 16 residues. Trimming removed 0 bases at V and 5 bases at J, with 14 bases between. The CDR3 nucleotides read TGTGCCACCAGCAGAGATGTAAGGGGGATTTATCAGCCCCAGCATTTT. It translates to CATSRDVRGIYQPQHF.

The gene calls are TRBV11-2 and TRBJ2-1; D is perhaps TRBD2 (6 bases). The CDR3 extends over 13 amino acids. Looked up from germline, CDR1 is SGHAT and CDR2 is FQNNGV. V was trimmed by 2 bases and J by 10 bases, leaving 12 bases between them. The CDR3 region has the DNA TGTGCCAGCAGCTTAATGTTCGGGGGAGAGCAGTTCTTC. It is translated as CASSLMFGGEQFF.

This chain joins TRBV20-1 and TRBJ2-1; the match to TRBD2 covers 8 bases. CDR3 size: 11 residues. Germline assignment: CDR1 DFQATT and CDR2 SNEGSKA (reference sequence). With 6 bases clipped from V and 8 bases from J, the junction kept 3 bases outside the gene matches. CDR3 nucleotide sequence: TGCAGTGCGATGGGACTAGATGAGCAGTTCTTC. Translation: CSAMGLDEQFF.

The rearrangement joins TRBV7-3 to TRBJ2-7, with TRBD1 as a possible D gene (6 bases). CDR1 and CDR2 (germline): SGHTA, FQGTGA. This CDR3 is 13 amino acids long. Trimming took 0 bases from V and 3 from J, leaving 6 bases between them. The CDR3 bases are TGTGCCAGCAGCTTAACCAGGGGCTACGAGCAGTACTTC. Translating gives CASSLTRGYEQYF.

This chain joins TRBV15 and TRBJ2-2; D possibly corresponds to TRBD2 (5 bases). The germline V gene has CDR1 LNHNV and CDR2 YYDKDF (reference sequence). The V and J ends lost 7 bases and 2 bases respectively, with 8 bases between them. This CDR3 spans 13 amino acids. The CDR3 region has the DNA TGTGCCACCAACGGGGAAAACACCGGGGAGCTGTTTTTT. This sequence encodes CATNGENTGELFF.

The CDR3 nucleotides read TGTGCCAGTAGTACGGGGAACACTGAAGCTTTCTTT. Translation: CASSTGNTEAFF. The chain is built from TRBV19 and TRBJ1-1; no clear D. V gave up 4 bases and J gave up 1 base, with 4 bases separating them. CDR1 LNHDA and CDR2 SQIVND come from the germline V gene (reference sequence). CDR3 length: 12 amino acids.

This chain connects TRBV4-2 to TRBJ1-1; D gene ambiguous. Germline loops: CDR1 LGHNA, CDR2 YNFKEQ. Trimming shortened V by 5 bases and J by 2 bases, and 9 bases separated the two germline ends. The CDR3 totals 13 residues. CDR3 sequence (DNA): TGTGCCAGCAGCGATATCGGTAACACTGAAGCTTTCTTT. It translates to CASSDIGNTEAFF.

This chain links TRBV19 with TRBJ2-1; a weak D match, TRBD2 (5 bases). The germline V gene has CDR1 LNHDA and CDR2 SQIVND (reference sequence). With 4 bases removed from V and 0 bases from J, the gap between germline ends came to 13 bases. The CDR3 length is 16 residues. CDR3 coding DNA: TGTGCCAGTAGTAGGGAGTCCCTGAGCTCCTACAATGAGCAGTTCTTC. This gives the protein CASSRESLSSYNEQFF.

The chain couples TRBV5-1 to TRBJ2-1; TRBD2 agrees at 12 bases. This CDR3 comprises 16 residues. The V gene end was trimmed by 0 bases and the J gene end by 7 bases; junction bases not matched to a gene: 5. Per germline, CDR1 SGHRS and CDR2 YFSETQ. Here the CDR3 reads CASSLGGLAGVNEQFF. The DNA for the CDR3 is TGCGCCAGCAGCTTGGGGGGACTAGCGGGTGTGAATGAGCAGTTCTTC. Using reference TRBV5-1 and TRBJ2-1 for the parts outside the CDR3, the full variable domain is KAGVTQTPRYLIKTRGQQVTLSCSPISGHRSVSWYQQTPGQGLQFLFEYFSETQRNKGNFPGRFSGRQFSNSRSEMNVSTLELGDSALYLCASSLGGLAGVNEQFFGPGTRLTVL.

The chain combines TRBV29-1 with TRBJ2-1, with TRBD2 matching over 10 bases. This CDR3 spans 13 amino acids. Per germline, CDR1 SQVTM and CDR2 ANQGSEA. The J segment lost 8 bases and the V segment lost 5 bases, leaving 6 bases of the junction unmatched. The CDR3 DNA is TGCAGCGTTCCTAGCGGGAGAGGGCATGAGCAGTTCTTC. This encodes CSVPSGRGHEQFF.

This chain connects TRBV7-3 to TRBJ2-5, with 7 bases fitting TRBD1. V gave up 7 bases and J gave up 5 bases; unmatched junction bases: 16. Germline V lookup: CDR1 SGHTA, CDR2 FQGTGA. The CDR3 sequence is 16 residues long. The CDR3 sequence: CASTNFDRVICETQYF. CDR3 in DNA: TGTGCCAGCACCAATTTCGACAGGGTAATCTGCGAGACCCAGTACTTC.

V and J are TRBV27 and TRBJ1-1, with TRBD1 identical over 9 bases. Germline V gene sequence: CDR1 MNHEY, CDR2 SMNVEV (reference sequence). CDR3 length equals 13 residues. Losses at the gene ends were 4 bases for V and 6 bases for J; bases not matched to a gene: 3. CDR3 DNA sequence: TGTGCCAGCAGTTGGGGACAGGGTTCTGAAGCTTTCTTT. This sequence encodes CASSWGQGSEAFF.

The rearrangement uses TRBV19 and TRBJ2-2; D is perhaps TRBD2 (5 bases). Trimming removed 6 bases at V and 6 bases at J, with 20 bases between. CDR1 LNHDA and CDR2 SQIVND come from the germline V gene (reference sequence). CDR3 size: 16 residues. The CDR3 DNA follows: TGTGCCAGTAGATACCAATGGGAGCTTAGAGCCGGGGAGCTGTTTTTT. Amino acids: CASRYQWELRAGELFF.

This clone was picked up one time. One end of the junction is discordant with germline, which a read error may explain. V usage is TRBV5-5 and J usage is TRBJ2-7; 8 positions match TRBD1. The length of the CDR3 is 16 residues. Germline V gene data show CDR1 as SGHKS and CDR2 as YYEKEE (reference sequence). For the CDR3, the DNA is TGTGCCAGCAGTTTGGGGGGCACAGGGGGGATCTTCGAGCAGTACTTC. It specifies CASSLGGTGGIFEQYF.

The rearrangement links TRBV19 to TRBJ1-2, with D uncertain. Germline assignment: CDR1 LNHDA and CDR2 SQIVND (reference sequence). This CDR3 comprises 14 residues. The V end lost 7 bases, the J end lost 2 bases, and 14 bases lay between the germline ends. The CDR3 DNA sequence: TGTGCCAGTACCCCCAGAAATTTAAACTATGGCTACACCTTC. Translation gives CASTPRNLNYGYTF.

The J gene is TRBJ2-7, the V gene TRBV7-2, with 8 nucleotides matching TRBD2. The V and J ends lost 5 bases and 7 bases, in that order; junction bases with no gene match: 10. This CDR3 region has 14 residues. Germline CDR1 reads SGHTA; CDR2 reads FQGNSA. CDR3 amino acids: CASSILAGGWEQYF. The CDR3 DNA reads TGTGCCAGCAGCATCTTGGCGGGGGGTTGGGAGCAGTACTTC. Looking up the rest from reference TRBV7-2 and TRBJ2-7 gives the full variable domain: GAGVSQSPSNKVTEKGKDVELRCDPISGHTALYWYRQSLGQGLEFLIYFQGNSAPDKSGLPSDRFSAERTGGSVSTLTIQRTQQEDSAVYLCASSILAGGWEQYFGPGTRLTVT.

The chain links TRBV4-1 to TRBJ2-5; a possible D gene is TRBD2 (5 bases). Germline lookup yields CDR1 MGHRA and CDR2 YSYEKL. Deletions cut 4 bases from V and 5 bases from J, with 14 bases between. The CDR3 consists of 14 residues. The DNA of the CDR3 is TGCGCCAGCAGCCGAGACGGGGTCAGGGAGACCCAGTACTTC. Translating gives CASSRDGVRETQYF.

The CDR3 sequence: CASSVLTTTSYGYTF. CDR3 DNA: TGTGCCAGCAGCGTATTAACGACAACCTCCTATGGCTACACCTTC. V is TRBV9 and J is TRBJ1-2; no clear D gene. The CDR3 has 15 residues. V was clipped by 1 base and J by 4 bases, with 14 bases between them. Germline V CDR1 and CDR2: SGDLS, YYNGEE.

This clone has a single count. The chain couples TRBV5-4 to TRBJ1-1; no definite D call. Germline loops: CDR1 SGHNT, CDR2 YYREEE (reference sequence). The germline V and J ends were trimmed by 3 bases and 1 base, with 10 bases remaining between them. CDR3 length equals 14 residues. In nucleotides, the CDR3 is TGTGCCAGCAGCTACCGAGCAGGGAACACTGAAGCTTTCTTT. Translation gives CASSYRAGNTEAFF.

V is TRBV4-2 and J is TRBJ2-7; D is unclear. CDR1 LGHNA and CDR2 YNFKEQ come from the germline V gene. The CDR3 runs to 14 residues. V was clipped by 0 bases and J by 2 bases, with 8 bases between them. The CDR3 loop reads CASSQERLTYEQYF. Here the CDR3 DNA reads TGTGCCAGCAGCCAAGAGAGACTTACCTACGAGCAGTACTTC.

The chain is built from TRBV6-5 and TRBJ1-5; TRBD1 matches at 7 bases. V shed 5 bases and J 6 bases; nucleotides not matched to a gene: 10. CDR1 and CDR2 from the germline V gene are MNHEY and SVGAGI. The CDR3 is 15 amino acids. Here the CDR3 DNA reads TGTGCCAGCAGTCCGACGCTAACAGGGGCTCAGCCCCAGCATTTT. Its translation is CASSPTLTGAQPQHF.

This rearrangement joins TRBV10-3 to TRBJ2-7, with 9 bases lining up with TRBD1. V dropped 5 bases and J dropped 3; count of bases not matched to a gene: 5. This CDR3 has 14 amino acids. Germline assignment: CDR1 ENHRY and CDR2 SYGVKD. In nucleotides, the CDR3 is TGTGCCATCAGTTTGGGACAGGGAGACTACGAGCAGTACTTC. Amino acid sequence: CAISLGQGDYEQYF.

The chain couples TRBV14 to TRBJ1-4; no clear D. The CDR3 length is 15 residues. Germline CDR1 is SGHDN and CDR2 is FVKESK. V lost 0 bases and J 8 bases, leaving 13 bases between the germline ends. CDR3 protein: CASSQDGRTGEKLFF. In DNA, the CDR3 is TGTGCCAGCAGCCAAGACGGGCGGACGGGGGAAAAACTGTTTTTT.